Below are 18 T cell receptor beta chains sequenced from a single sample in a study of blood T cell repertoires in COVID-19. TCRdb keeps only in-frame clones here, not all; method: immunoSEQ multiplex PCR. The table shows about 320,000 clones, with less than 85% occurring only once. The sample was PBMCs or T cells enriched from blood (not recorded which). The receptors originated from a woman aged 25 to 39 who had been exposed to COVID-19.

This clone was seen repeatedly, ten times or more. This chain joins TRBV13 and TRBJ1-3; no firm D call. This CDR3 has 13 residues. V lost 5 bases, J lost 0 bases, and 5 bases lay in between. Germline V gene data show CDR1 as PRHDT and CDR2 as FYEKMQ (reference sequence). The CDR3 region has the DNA TGTGCCAGCAGCAGAGACTCTGGAAACACCATATATTTT. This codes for CASSRDSGNTIYF. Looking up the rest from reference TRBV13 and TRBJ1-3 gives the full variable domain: AAGVIQSPRHLIKEKRETATLKCYPIPRHDTVYWYQQGPGQDPQFLISFYEKMQSDKGSIPDRFSAQQFSDYHSELNMSSLELGDSALYFCASSRDSGNTIYFGEGSWLTVV.

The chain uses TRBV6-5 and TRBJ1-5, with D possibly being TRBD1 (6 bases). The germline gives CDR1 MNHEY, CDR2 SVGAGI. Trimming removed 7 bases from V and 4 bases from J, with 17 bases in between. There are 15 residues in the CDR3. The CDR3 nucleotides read TGTGCCAGCAAACCGAGAGGGGGGGCAAATCAGCCCCAGCATTTT. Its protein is CASKPRGGANQPQHF.

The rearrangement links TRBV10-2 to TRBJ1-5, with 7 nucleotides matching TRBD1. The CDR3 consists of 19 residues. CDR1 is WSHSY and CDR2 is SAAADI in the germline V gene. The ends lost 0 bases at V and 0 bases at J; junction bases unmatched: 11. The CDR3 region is CASSESGGQRFYSNQPQHF. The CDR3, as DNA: TGCGCCAGCAGTGAGTCAGGGGGACAGAGGTTTTATAGCAATCAGCCCCAGCATTTT.

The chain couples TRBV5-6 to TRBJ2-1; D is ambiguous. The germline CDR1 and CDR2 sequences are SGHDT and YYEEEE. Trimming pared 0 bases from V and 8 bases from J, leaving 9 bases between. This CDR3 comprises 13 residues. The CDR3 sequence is CASSLGGRDEQFF. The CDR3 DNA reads TGTGCCAGCAGCTTGGGAGGTCGGGATGAGCAGTTCTTC. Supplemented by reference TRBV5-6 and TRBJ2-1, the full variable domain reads DAGVTQSPTHLIKTRGQQVTLRCSPKSGHDTVSWYQQALGQGPQFIFQYYEEEERQRGNFPDRFSGHQFPNYSSELNVNALLLGDSALYLCASSLGGRDEQFFGPGTRLTVL.

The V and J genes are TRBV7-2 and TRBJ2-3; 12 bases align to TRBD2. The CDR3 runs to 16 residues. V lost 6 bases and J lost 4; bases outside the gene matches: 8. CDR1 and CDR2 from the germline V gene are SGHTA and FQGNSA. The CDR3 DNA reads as TGTGCCAGCAGACGACTAGCGGGAGAATCTCCAGATACGCAGTATTTT. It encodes CASRRLAGESPDTQYF.

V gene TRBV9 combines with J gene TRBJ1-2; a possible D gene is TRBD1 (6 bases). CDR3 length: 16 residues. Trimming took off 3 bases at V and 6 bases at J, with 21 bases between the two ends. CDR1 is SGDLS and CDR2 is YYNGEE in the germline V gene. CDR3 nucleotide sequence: TGTGCCAGCAGCGATGAGTGGGGGCTAATGGGGGATGGCTACACCTTC. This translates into CASSDEWGLMGDGYTF.

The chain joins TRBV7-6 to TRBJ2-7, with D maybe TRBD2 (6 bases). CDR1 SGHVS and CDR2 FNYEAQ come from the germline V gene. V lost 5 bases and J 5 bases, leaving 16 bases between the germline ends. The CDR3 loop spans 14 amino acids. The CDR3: CASSLWVGGDEQYF. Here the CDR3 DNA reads TGTGCCAGCAGCCTTTGGGTAGGAGGGGACGAGCAGTACTTC.

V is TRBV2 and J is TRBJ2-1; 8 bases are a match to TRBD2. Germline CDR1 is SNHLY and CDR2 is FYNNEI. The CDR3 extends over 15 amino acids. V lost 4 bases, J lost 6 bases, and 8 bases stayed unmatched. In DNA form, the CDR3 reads TGTGCCAGCAGTGCAGCGGGAGTAGGCCCCAATGAGCAGTTCTTC. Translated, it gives CASSAAGVGPNEQFF. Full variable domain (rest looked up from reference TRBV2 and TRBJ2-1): EPEVTQTPSHQVTQMGQEVILRCVPISNHLYFYWYRQILGQKVEFLVSFYNNEISEKSEIFDDQFSVERPDGSNFTLKIRSTKLEDSAMYFCASSAAGVGPNEQFFGPGTRLTVL.

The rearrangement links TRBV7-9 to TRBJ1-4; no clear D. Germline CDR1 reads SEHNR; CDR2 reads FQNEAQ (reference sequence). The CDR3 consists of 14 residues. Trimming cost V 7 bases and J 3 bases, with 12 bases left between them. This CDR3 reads CASTHPSANEKLFF. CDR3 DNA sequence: TGTGCCAGCACCCATCCGTCGGCTAATGAAAAACTGTTTTTT. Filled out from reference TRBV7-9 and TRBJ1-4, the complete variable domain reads DTGVSQNPRHKITKRGQNVTFRCDPISEHNRLYWYRQTLGQGPEFLTYFQNEAQLEKSRLLSDRFSAERPKGSFSTLEIQRTEQGDSAMYLCASTHPSANEKLFFGSGTQLSVL.

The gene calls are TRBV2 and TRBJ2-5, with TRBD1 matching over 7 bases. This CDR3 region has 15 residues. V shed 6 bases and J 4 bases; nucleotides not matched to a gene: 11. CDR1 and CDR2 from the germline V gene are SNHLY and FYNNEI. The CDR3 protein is CASRPQGVGVETQYF. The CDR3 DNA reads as TGTGCCAGCAGGCCCCAGGGGGTTGGGGTAGAGACCCAGTACTTC.

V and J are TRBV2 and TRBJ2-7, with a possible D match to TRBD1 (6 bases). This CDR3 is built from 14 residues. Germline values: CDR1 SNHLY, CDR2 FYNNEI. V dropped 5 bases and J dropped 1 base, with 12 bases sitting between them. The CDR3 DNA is TGTGCCAGCAGTACACCGACAGGTTCCTACGAGCAGTACTTC. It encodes CASSTPTGSYEQYF.

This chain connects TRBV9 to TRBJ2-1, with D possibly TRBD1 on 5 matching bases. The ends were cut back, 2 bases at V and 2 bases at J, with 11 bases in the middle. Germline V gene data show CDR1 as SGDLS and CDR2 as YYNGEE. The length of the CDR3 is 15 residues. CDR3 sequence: CASSVGRVTYNEQFF. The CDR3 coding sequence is TGTGCCAGCAGCGTGGGCAGGGTCACCTACAATGAGCAGTTCTTC. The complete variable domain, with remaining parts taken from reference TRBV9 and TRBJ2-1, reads DSGVTQTPKHLITATGQRVTLRCSPRSGDLSVYWYQQSLDQGLQFLIQYYNGEERAKGNILERFSAQQFPDLHSELNLSSLELGDSALYFCASSVGRVTYNEQFFGPGTRLTVL.

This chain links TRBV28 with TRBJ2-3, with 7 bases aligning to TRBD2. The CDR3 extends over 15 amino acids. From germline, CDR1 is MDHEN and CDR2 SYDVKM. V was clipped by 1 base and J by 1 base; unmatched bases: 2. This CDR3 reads CASSLYSGRTDTQYF. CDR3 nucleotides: TGTGCCAGCAGTTTATATAGCGGGCGCACAGATACGCAGTATTTT. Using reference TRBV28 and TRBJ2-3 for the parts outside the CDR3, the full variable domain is DVKVTQSSRYLVKRTGEKVFLECVQDMDHENMFWYRQDPGLGLRLIYFSYDVKMKEKGDIPEGYSVSREKKERFSLILESASTNQTSMYLCASSLYSGRTDTQYFGPGTRLTVL.

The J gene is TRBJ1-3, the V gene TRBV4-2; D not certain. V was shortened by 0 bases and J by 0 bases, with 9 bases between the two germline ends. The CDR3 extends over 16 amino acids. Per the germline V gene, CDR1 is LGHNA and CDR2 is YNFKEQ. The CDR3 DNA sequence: TGTGCCAGCAGCCAAGAACCAGGCCTCTCTGGAAACACCATATATTTT. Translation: CASSQEPGLSGNTIYF.

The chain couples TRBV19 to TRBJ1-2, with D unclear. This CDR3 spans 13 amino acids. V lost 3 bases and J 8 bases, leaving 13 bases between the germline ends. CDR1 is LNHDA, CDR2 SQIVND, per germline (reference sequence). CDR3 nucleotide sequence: TGTGCCAGTAGTATCGACGGCCAGCGAGGCTACACCTTC. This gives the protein CASSIDGQRGYTF.

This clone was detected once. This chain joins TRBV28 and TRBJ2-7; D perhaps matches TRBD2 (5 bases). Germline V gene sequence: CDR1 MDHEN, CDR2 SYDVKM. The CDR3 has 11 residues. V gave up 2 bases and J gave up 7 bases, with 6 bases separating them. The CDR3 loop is CASSLRREQYF. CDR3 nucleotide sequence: TGTGCCAGCAGTTTAAGGAGGGAGCAGTACTTC.

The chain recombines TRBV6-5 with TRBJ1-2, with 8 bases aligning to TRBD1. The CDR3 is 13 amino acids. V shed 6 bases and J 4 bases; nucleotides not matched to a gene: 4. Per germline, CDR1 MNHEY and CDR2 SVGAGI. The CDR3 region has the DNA TGTGCCAGCAGCCCGGGACAGGCCTATGGCTACACCTTC. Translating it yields CASSPGQAYGYTF.

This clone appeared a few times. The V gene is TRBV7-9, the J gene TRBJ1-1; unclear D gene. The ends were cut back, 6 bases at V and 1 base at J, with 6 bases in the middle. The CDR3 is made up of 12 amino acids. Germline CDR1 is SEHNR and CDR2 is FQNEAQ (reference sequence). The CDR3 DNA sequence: TGTGCCAGCAGGACATGGAACACTGAAGCTTTCTTT. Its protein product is CASRTWNTEAFF.